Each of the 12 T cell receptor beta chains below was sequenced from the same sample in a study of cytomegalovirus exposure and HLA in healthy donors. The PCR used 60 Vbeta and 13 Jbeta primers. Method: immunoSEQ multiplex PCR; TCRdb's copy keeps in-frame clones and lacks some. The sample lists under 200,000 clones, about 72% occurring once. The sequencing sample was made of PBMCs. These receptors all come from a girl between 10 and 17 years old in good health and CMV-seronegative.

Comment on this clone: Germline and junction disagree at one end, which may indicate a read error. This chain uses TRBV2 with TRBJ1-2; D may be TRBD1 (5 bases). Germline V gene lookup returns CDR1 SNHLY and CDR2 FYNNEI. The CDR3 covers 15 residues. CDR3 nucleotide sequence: TGTGCCAGCAGAGAAGGGGCGCACGGCGCCTATGGCTACACCTTC. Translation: CASREGAHGAYGYTF.

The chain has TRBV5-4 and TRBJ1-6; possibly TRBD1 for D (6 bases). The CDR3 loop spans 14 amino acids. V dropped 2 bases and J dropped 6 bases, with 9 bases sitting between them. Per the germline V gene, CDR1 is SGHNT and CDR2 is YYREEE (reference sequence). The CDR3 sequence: CASSLGQINSPLHF. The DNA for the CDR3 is TGTGCCAGCAGCTTAGGACAGATTAATTCACCCCTCCACTTT.

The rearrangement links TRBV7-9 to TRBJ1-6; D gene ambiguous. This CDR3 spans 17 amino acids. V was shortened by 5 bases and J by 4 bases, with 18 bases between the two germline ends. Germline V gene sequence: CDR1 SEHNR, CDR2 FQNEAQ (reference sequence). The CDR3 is CASSQIGETAYNSPLHF. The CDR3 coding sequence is TGTGCCAGCAGCCAAATCGGGGAGACGGCTTATAATTCACCCCTCCACTTT.

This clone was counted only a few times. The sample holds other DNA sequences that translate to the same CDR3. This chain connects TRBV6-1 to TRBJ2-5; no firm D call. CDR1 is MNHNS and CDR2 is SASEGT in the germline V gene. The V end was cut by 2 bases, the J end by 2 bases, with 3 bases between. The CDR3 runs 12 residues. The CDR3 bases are TGTGCCAGCAGTGAACAGCAAGAGACCCAGTACTTC. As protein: CASSEQQETQYF.

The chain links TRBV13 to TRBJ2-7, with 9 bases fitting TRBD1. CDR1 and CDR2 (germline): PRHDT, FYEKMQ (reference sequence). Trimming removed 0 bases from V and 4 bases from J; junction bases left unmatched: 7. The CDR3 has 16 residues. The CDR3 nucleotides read TGTGCCAGCAGCTTAGGAGTTGGGACAGGGTATTACGAGCAGTACTTC. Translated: CASSLGVGTGYYEQYF.

The CDR3 region is CASSQGIGGGADRELFF. The CDR3 DNA follows: TGTGCCAGCAGCCAAGGTATTGGCGGGGGGGCCGACCGGGAGCTGTTTTTT. The V gene is TRBV4-2, the J gene TRBJ2-2; 9 bases line up with TRBD2. Germline V gene sequence: CDR1 LGHNA, CDR2 YNFKEQ. This CDR3 spans 17 amino acids. The V and J ends lost 1 base and 9 bases, in that order; junction bases with no gene match: 12.

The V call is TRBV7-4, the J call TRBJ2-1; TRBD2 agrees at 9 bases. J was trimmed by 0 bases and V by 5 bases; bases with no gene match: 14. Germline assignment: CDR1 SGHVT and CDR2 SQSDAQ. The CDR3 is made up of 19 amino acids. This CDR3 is CASSDKGYAGGRSYNEQFF. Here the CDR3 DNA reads TGTGCCAGCAGCGACAAGGGGTACGCGGGGGGGCGCTCCTACAATGAGCAGTTCTTC.

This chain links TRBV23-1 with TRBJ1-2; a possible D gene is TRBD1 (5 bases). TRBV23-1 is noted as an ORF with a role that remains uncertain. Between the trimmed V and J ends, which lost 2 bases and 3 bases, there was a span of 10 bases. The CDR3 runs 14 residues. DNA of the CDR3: TGCGCCAGCAGTCAACCGACAGCCCACTATGGCTACACCTTC. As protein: CASSQPTAHYGYTF.

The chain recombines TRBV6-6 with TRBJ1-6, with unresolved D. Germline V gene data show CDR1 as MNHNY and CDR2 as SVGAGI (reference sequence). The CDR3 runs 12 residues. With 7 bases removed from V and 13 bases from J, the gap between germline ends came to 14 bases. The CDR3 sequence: CASKRLAPPLHF. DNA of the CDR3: TGTGCCAGCAAACGTCTCGCGCCCCCCCTCCACTTT.

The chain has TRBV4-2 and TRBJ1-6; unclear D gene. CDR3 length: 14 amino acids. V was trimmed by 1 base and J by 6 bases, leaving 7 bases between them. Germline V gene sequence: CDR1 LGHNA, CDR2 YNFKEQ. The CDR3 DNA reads TGTGCCAGCAGCCAAGGGGCGGGTAATTCACCCCTCCACTTT. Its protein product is CASSQGAGNSPLHF.

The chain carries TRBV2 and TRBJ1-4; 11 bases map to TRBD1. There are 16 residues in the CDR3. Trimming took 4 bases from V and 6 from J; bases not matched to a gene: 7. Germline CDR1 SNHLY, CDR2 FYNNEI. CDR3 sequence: CASSVFRDRGDEKLFF. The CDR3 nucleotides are TGTGCCAGCAGTGTATTCCGGGACAGGGGGGATGAAAAACTGTTTTTT.

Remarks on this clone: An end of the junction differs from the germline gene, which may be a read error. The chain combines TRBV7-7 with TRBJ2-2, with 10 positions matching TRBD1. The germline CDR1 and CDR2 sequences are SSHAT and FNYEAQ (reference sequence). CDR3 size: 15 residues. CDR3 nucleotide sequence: TGTGCTAGCAGTTCCGGGACAGGGGACACCGGGGAGCTGTTTTTT. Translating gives CASSSGTGDTGELFF.